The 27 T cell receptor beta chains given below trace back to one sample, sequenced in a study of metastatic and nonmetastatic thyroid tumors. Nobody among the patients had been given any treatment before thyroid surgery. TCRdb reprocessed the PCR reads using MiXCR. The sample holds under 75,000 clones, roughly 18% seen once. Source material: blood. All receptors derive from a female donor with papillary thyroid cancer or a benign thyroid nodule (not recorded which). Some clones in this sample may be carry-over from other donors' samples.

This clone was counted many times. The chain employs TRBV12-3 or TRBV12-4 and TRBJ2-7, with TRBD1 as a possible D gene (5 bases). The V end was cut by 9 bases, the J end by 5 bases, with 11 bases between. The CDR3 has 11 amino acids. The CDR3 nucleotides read TGTGCCAGAGGCAGGGCCCACGAGCAGTACTTC. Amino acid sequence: CARGRAHEQYF.

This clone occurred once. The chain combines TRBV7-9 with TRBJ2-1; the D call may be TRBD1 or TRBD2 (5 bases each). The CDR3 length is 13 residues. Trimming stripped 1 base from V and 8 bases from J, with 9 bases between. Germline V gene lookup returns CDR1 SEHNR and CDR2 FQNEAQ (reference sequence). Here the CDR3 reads CASSLGGWDEQFF. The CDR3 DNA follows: TGTGCCAGCAGCTTAGGGGGGTGGGATGAGCAGTTCTTC.

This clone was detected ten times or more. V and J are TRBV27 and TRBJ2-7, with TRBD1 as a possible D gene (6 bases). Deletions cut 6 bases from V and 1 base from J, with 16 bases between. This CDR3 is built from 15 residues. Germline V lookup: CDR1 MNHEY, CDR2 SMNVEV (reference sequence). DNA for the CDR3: TGTGCCAGCAGCCCAAGACAGGAACATTCCTACGAGCAGTACTTC. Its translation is CASSPRQEHSYEQYF.

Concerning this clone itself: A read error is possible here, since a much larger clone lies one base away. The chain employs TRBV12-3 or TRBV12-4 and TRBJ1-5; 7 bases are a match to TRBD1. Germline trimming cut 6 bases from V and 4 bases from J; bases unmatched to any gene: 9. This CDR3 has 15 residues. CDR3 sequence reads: CASSTYGTENQPQHF. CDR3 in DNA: TGTGCCAGCAGCACATACGGGACAGAGAATCAGCCCCAGCATTTT.

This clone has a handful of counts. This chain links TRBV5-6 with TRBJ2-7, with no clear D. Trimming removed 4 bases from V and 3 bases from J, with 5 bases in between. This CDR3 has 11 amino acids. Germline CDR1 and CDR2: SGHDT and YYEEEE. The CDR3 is CASSSNYEQYF. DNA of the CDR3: TGTGCCAGCAGCAGCAACTACGAGCAGTACTTC.

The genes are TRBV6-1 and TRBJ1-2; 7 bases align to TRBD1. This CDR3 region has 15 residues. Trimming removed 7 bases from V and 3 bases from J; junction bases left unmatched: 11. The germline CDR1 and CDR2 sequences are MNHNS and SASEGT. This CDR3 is CASKARGVNDYGYTF. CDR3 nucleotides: TGTGCCAGCAAGGCCAGGGGGGTGAATGACTATGGCTACACCTTC.

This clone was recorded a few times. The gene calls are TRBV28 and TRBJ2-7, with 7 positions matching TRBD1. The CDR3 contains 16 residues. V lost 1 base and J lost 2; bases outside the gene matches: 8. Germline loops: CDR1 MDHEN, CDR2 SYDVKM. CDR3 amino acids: CASSLLGGQWTYEQYF. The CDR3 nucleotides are TGTGCCAGCAGTTTATTAGGGGGACAGTGGACCTACGAGCAGTACTTC.

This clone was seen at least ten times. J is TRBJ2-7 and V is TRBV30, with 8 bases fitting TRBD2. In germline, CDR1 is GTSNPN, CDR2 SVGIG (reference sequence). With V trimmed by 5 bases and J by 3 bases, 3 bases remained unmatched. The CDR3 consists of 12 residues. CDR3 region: CAWGTRVYEQYF. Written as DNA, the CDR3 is TGTGCCTGGGGGACTAGGGTCTACGAGCAGTACTTC. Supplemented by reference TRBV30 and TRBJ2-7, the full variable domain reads SQTIHQWPATLVQPVGSPLSLECTVEGTSNPNLYWYRQAAGRGLQLLFYSVGIGQISSEVPQNLSASRPQDRQFILSSKKLLLSDSGFYLCAWGTRVYEQYFGPGTRLTVT.

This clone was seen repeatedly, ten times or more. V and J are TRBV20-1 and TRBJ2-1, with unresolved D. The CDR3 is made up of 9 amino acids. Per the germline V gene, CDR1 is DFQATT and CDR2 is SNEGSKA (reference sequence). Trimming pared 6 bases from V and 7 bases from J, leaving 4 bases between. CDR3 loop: CSASNEQFF. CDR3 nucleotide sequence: TGCAGTGCCTCAAATGAGCAGTTCTTC.

For the CDR3, the DNA is TGTGCCAGCAGCCCCTCGGACAATGAGCAGTTCTTC. This translates into CASSPSDNEQFF. The chain recombines TRBV5-6 with TRBJ2-1; D gene unclear. V was pared by 4 bases and J by 5 bases, with 7 bases between. CDR3 size: 12 residues. The germline gives CDR1 SGHDT, CDR2 YYEEEE.

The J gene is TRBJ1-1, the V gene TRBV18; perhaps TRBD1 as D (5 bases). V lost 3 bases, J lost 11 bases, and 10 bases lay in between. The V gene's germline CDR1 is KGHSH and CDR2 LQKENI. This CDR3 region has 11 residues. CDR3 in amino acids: CASSPRTRAFF. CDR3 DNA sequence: TGTGCCAGCTCACCCAGGACAAGGGCTTTCTTT. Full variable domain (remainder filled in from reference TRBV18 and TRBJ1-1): NAGVMQNPRHLVRRRGQEARLRCSPMKGHSHVYWYRQLPEEGLKFMVYLQKENIIDESGMPKERFSAEFPKEGPSILRIQQVVRGDSAAYFCASSPRTRAFFGQGTRLTVV.

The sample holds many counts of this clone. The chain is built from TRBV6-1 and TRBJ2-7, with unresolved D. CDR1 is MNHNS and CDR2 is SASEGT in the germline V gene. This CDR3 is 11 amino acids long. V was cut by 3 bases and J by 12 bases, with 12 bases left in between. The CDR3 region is CASSDRADAYF. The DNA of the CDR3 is TGTGCCAGCAGTGATAGGGCAGATGCGTACTTC.

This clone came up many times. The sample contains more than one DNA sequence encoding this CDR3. In nucleotides, the CDR3 is TGTGCCAGCAGTTTAAACGTAAACACTGAAGCTTTCTTT. Protein: CASSLNVNTEAFF. V usage is TRBV27 and J usage is TRBJ1-1; no clear D. The V gene's germline CDR1 is MNHEY and CDR2 SMNVEV (reference sequence). This CDR3 has 13 amino acids. Trimming took 2 bases from V and 2 from J, leaving 6 bases between them.

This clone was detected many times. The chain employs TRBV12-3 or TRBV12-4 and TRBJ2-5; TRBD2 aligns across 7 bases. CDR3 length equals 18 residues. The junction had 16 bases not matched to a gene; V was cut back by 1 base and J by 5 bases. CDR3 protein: CASSLGRYASGPPETQYF. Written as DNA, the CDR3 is TGTGCCAGCAGTTTAGGACGTTATGCTAGCGGCCCCCCGGAGACCCAGTACTTC.

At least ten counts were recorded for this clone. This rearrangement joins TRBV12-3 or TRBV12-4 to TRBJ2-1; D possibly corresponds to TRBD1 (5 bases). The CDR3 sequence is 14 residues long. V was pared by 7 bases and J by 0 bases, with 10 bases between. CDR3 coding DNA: TGTGCCAGCACTCAGGGTAACTCCTACAATGAGCAGTTCTTC. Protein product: CASTQGNSYNEQFF.

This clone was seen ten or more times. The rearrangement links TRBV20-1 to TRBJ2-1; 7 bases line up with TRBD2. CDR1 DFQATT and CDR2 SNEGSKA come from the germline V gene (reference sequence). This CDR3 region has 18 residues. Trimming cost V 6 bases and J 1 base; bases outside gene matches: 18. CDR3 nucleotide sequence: TGCAGTGCGGTAGAAAGGCGGGAGAGGGATTTTTCCTACAATGAGCAGTTCTTC. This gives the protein CSAVERRERDFSYNEQFF.

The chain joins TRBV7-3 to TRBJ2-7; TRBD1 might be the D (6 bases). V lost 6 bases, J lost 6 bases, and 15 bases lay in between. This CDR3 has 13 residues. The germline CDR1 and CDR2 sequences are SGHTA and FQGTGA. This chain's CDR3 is CASSTGLGSEQYF. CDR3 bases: TGTGCCAGCAGTACAGGGTTGGGCTCCGAGCAGTACTTC.

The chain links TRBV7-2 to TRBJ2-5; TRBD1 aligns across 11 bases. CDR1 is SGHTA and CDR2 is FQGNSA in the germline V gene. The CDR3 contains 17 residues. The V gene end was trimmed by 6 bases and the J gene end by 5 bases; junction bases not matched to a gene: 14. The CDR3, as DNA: TGTGCCAGCAGTTACGGGACAGGGGGACATTTCCGGGAGACCCAGTACTTC. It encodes CASSYGTGGHFRETQYF.

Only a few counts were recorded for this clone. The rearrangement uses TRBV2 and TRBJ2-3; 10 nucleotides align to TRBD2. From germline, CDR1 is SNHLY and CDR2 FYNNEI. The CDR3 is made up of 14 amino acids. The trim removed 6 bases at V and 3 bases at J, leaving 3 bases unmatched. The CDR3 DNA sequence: TGTGCCAGCAGGGAGCGGGAGGGAACAGATACGCAGTATTTT. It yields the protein CASREREGTDTQYF.

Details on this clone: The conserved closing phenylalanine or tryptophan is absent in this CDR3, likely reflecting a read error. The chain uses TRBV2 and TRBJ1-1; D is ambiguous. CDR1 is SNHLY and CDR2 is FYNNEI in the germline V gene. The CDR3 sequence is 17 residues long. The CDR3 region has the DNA TGTGTCAGTTCCAGAACAACAGATAAGGTTTGGAACACTGAAGCTTTCCTT. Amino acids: CVSSRTTDKVWNTEAFL.

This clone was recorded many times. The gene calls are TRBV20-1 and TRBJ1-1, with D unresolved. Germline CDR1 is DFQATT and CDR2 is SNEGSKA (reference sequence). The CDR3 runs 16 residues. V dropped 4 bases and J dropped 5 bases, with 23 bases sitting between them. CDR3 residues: CSAITGPSRAMTEAFF. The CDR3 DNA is TGCAGTGCTATCACCGGCCCTTCTAGGGCGATGACTGAAGCTTTCTTT.

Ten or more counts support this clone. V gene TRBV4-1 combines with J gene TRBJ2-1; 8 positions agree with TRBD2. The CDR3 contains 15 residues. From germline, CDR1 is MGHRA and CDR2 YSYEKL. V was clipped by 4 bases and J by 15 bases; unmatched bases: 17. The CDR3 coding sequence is TGCGCCAGCAGCCCGGTCGGGACGGGAGGGCCCCGCAGGTTCTTC. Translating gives CASSPVGTGGPRRFF.

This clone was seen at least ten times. CDR3 region: CASSLLAGGDTQYF. In DNA, the CDR3 is TGTGCCAGCAGTCTCCTAGCGGGAGGGGATACGCAGTATTTT. The V call is TRBV6-1, the J call TRBJ2-3, with 12 bases fitting TRBD2. The CDR3 consists of 14 residues. The germline V gene has CDR1 MNHNS and CDR2 SASEGT. V gave up 5 bases and J gave up 6 bases; unmatched junction bases: 3.

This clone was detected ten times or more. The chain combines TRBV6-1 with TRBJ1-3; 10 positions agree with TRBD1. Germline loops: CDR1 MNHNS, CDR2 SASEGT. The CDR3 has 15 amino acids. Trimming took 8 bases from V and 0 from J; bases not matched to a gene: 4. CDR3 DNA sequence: TGTGCCAGCGGGGGACAGGGGTACTCTGGAAACACCATATATTTT. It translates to CASGGQGYSGNTIYF.

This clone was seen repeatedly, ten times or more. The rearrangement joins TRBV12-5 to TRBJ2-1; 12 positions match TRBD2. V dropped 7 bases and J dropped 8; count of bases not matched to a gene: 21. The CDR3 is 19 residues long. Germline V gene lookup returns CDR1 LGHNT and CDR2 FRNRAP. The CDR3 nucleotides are TGTGCTAGTGATCCCTTTGGGGCTAGCGGGAGGGCCTATAGCTATGAGCAGTTCTTC. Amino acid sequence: CASDPFGASGRAYSYEQFF.

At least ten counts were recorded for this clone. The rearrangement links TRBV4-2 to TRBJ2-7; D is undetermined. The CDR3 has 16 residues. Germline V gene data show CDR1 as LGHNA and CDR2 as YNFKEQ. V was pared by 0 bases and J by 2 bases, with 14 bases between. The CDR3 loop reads CASSQDSGVGAYEQYF. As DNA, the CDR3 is TGTGCCAGCAGCCAAGATTCTGGGGTAGGAGCCTACGAGCAGTACTTC.

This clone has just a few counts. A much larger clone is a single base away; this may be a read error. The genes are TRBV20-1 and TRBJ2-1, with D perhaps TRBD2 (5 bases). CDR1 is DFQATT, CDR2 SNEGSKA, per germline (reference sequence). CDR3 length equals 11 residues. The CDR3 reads CSAILGRGQSF. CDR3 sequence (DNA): TGCAGTGCTATTTTAGGGAGAGGGCAGTCCTTC.